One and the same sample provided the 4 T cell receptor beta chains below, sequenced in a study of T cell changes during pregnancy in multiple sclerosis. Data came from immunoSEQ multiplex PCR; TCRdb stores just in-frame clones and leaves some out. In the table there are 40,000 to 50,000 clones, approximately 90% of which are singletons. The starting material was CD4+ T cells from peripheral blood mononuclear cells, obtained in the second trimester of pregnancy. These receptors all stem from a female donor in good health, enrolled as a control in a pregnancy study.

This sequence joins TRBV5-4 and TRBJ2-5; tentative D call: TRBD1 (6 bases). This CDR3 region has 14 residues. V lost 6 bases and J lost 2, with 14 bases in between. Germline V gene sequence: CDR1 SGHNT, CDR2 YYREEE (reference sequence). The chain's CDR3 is CASKLGQQQETQYF. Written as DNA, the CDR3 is TGTGCCAGCAAGTTAGGACAGCAACAAGAGACCCAGTACTTC.

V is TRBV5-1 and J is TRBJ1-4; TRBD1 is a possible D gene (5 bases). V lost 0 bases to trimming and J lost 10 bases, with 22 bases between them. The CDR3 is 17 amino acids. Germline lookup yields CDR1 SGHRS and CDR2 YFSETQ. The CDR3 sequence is CASSLAGVWRAQGKLFF. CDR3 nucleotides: TGCGCCAGCAGCTTGGCCGGGGTTTGGAGGGCCCAGGGAAAACTGTTTTTT.

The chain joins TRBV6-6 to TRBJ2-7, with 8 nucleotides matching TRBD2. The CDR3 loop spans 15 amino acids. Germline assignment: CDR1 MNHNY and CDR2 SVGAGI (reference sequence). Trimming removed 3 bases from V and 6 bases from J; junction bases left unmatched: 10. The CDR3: CASSYPAGVGGEQYF. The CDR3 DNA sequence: TGTGCCAGCAGTTATCCAGCGGGGGTAGGGGGCGAGCAGTACTTC.

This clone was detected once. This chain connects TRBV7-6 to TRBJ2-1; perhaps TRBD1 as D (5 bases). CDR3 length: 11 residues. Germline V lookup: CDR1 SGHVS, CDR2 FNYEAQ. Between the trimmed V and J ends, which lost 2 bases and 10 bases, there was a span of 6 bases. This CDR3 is CASSLSGEQFF. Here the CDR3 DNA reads TGTGCCAGCAGCTTATCAGGGGAGCAGTTCTTC.